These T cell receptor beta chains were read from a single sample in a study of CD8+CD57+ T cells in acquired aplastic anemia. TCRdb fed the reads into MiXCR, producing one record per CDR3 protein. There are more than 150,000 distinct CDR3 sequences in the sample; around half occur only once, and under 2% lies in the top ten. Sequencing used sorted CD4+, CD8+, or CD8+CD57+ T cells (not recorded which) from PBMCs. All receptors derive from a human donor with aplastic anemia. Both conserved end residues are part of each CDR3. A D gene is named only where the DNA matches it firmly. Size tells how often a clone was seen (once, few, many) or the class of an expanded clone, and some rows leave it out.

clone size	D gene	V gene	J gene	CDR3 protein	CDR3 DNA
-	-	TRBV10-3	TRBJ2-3	CASSHRTGDTQYF	TGTGCCAGCAGCCACAGGACCGGCGATACGCAGTATTTT
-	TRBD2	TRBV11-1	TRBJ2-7	CASSPLPLAGASSYEQYF	TGTGCCAGCAGCCCTCTCCCATTAGCGGGGGCGAGCTCCTACGAGCAGTACTTC
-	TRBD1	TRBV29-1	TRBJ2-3	CSVPGTGVGDTQYF	TGCAGCGTTCCCGGGACAGGGGTCGGTGATACGCAGTATTTT
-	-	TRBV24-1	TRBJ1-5	CATRGGRDQPQHF	TGTGCCACCAGGGGGGGGAGGGATCAGCCCCAGCATTTT
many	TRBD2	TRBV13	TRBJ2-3	CASSLGLAGVDTQYF	TGTGCCAGCAGCTTAGGTCTAGCGGGAGTGGATACGCAGTATTTT
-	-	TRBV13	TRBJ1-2	CASSLGRDGYTF	TGTGCCAGCAGCTTAGGTAGGGACGGCTACACCTTC
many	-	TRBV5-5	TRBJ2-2	CASSLLTAMNTGELFF	TGTGCCAGCAGCTTGCTGACAGCGATGAACACCGGGGAGCTGTTTTTT
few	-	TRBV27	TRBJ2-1	CASSFEEPRNEQFF	TGTGCCAGCAGTTTCGAGGAGCCCCGCAATGAGCAGTTCTTC
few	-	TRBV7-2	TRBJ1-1	CASSWGRGMNTEAFF	TGTGCCAGCAGCTGGGGCCGGGGGATGAACACTGAAGCTTTCTTT
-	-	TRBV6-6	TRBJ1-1	CASSPGQTYTEAFF	TGTGCCAGCAGCCCCGGACAAACCTACACTGAAGCTTTCTTT